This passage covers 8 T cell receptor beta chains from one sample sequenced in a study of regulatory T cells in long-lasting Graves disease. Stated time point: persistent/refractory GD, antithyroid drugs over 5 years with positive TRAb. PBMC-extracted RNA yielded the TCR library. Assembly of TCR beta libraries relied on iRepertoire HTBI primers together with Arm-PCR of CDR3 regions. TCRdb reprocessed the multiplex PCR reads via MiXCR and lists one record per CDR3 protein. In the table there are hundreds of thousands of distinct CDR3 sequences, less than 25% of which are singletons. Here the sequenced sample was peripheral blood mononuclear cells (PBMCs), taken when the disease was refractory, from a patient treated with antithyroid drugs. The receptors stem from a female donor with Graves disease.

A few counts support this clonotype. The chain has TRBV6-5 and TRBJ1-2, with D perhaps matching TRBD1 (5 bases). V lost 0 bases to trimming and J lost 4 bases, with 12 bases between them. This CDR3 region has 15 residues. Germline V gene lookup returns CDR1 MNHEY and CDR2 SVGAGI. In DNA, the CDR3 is TGTGCCAGCAGTTACTCCGGGACGGAGGGCTATGGCTACACCTTC. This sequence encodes CASSYSGTEGYGYTF.

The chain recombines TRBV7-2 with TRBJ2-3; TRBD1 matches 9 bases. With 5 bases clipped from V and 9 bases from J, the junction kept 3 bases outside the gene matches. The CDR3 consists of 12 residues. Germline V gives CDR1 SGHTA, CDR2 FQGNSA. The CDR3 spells CASSQQGATQYF. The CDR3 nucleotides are TGTGCCAGCAGCCAACAGGGGGCCACGCAGTATTTT.

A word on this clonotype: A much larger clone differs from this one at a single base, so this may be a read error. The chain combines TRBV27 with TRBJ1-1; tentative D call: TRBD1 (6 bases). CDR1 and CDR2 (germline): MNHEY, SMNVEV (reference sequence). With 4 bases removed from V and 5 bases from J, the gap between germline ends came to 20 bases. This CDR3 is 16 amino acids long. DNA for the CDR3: TGTGCCAGCAGTTACACCGGGACAAGGGGCGCAACTGAAGCTTTCTTT. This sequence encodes CASSYTGTRGATEAFF.

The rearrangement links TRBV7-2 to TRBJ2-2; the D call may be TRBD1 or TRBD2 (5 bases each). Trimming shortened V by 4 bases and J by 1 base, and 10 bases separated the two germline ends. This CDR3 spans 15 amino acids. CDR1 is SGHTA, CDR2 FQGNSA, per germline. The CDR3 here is CASSSGPRNTGELFF. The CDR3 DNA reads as TGTGCCAGCAGCTCGGGACCGAGGAACACCGGGGAGCTGTTTTTT.

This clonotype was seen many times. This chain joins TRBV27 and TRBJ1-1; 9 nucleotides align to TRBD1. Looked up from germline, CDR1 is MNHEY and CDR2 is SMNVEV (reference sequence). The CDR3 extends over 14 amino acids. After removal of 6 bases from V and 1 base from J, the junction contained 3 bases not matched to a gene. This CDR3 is CASRRQGENTEAFF. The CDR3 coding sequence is TGTGCCAGCAGGCGACAGGGGGAGAACACTGAAGCTTTCTTT.

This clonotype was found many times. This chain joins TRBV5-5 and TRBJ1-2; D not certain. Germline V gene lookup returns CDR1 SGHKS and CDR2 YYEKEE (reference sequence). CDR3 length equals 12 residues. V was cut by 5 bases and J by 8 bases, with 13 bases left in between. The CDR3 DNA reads TGTGCCAGCAGTCCGGACGGCGCGGGCTACACCTTC. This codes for CASSPDGAGYTF. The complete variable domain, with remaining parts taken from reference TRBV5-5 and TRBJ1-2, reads DAGVTQSPTHLIKTRGQQVTLRCSPISGHKSVSWYQQVLGQGPQFIFQYYEKEERGRGNFPDRFSARQFPNYSSELNVNALLLGDSALYLCASSPDGAGYTFGSGTRLTVV.

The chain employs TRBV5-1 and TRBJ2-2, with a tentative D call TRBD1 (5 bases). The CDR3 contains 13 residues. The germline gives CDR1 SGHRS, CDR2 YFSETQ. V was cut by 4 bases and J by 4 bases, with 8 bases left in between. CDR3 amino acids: CASSTGVTGELFF. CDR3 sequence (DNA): TGCGCCAGCAGCACAGGAGTCACCGGGGAGCTGTTTTTT.

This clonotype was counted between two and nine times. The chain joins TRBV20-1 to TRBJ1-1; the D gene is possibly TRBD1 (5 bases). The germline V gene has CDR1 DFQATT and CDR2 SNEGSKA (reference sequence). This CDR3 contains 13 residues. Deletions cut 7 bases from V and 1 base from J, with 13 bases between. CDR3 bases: TGCAGTGTCCTTACAGGAGCGAACACTGAAGCTTTCTTT. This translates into CSVLTGANTEAFF.